These 7 T cell receptor beta chains came from one sample sequenced in a study of T-cell reconstitution after alpha-beta-depleted transplantation in children. Unique molecular identifiers were incorporated into the prepared TCRbeta library. TCRdb analysed the PCR reads with MiXCR anew, one entry per CDR3 protein. The data show more than 250,000 distinct CDR3 sequences, with over 8% seen just once and roughly a tenth held by the top ten. The source was PBMCs from the stem cell graft donor, collected from the stem cell graft. All receptors come from a human donor who donated a stem cell graft to a child with SCID.

This clonotype was counted many times. The genes are TRBV9 and TRBJ2-1, with unresolved D. This CDR3 is built from 15 residues. Germline V gene sequence: CDR1 SGDLS, CDR2 YYNGEE. Trimming removed 0 bases from V and 6 bases from J, with 13 bases in between. The CDR3 bases are TGTGCCAGCAGCGTAGGGACCCTAGGTGCCAATGAGCAGTTCTTC. Encoded protein: CASSVGTLGANEQFF.

The CDR3 loop reads CASSLPGANTEAFF. CDR3 nucleotide sequence: TGCGCCAGCAGCTTGCCGGGGGCGAACACTGAAGCTTTCTTT. The chain links TRBV5-1 to TRBJ1-1, with D perhaps matching TRBD1 (6 bases). V dropped 1 base and J dropped 1 base, with 8 bases sitting between them. CDR1 SGHRS and CDR2 YFSETQ come from the germline V gene. The CDR3 totals 14 residues.

The sample holds a few counts of this clonotype. The gene calls are TRBV9 and TRBJ2-5; D perhaps matches TRBD1 (7 bases). Per the germline V gene, CDR1 is SGDLS and CDR2 is YYNGEE. This CDR3 is built from 16 residues. The V end was cut by 0 bases, the J end by 1 base, with 13 bases between. CDR3 bases: TGTGCCAGCAGCGTAGGCGGGGACAGTCTCCAAGAGACCCAGTACTTC. Translated: CASSVGGDSLQETQYF.

This clonotype occurred a few times. CDR3 nucleotide sequence: TGTGCCAGCAGTGAGGTTGGGGTCGCCTACGAGCAGTACTTC. Its protein product is CASSEVGVAYEQYF. The chain joins TRBV6-1 to TRBJ2-7; D unclear. CDR3 size: 14 residues. The V gene lost 3 bases and the J gene lost 2 bases, with 11 bases spanning the gap. Germline CDR1 is MNHNS and CDR2 is SASEGT.

The gene calls are TRBV6-5 and TRBJ1-5; a possible D gene is TRBD1 (5 bases). Germline assignment: CDR1 MNHEY and CDR2 SVGAGI. CDR3 length: 15 residues. V dropped 0 bases and J dropped 5 bases, with 11 bases sitting between them. The CDR3 protein is CASSYSSWGDQPQHF. As DNA, the CDR3 is TGTGCCAGCAGTTACTCGAGTTGGGGGGATCAGCCCCAGCATTTT.

This clonotype has more than one count but fewer than ten. The rearrangement joins TRBV28 to TRBJ2-1; possible D gene TRBD2, 5 bases. The CDR3 contains 13 residues. Between the trimmed V and J ends, which lost 4 bases and 3 bases, there was a span of 7 bases. The germline CDR1 and CDR2 sequences are MDHEN and SYDVKM. For the CDR3, the DNA is TGTGCCAGCAGTTCCGGGAACTACAATGAGCAGTTCTTC. Translating gives CASSSGNYNEQFF.

This clonotype was counted between two and nine times. The chain carries TRBV20-1 and TRBJ2-7, with 7 bases that match TRBD1. This CDR3 region has 14 residues. After removal of 2 bases from V and 2 bases from J, the junction contained 6 bases not matched to a gene. The germline CDR1 and CDR2 sequences are DFQATT and SNEGSKA (reference sequence). CDR3 coding DNA: TGCAGTGCTAGAACCGGGACAGTCGCCTACGAGCAGTACTTC. It is translated as CSARTGTVAYEQYF.